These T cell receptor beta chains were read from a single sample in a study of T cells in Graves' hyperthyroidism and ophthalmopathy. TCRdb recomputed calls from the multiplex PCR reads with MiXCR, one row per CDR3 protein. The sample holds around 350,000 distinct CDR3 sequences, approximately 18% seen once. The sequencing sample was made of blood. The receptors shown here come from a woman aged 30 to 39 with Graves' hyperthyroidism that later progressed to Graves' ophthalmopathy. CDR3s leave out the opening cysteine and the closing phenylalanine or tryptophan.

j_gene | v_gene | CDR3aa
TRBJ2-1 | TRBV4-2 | ASSQDSTSGSSYNEQF
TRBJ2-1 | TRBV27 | ASSLSHSNEQF
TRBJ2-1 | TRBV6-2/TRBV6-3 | ASTTGLGEQF
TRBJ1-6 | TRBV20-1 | SARGTGDNSPLH
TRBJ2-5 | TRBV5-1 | ASSGKEQETQY
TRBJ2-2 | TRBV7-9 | ASSFGAGELF
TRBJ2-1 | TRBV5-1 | ASSLDGRLAGSNEQF
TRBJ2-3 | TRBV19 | ASSTELAGGMDTQY
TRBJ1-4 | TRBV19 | ASSIISARGQGDEKLF
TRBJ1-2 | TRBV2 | ASSGQRYGYT
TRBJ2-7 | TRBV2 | ASRAGTGLAYEQY
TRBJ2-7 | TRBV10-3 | AISESGGRLSYEQY
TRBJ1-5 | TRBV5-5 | ASSFSGQDYQPQH
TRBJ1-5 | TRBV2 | ASSESGADNQPQH
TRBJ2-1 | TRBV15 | ATSRERGRANEQF
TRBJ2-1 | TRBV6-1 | ASQGGAGEQF
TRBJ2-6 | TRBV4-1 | ASSQRTVLGSGANVLT
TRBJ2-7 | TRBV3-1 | ASSQGIGTGREQY
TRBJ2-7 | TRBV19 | ASSKKGGVGGYEQY
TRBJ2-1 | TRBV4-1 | ASSQAQHNEQF
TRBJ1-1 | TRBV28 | ASSTGLSEAF
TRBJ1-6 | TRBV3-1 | ASSQDNYRRGDSPLH
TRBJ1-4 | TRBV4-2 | ASNSGSNEKLF
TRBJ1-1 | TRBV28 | ASREGQGIGAF
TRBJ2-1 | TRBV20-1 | SAFPEPPYNEQF
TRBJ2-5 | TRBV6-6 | ASSYSMARRETQY
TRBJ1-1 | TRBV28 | ASRDRGMFTEAF
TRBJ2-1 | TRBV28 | ASSYIPGAGHEQF
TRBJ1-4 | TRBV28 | ASSFALRTGPNEKLF
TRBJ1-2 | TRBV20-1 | SARDSGLVNYGYT
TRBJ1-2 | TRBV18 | ASSPGSLGASYGYT
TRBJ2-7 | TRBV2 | ASSEADFSSYEQY